A selection of T cell receptor beta chains follows, all from one sample in a study of CD8+ T cells in alopecia areata. Sequenced by immunoSEQ multiplex PCR; TCRdb stores in-frame clones only, minus some. This table has some 130,000 clones, about 50% appearing once. The specimen comprised CD8+ T cells sorted from blood, sampled at week 0. The receptors were gathered from a human donor with alopecia areata. The CDR3 runs from the conserved cysteine through the conserved F or W. A D gene is named only where the DNA matches it firmly. Clone size is stated in some rows and not others, as once, few, many or a class when expanded.

v_call	clone_size	j_call	d_call	cdr3_aa	cdr3_nt
TRBV29-1	few	TRBJ1-2	-	CSVEGGDGGYTF	TGCAGCGTTGAGGGAGGGGACGGTGGCTACACCTTC
TRBV2	-	TRBJ2-5	-	CASSEAVETQYF	TGTGCCAGCAGTGAAGCGGTAGAGACCCAGTACTTC
TRBV5-1	-	TRBJ1-1	TRBD1	CASSQTGVGNTEAFF	TGCGCCAGCAGCCAGACAGGGGTCGGGAACACTGAAGCTTTCTTT
TRBV5-6	-	TRBJ1-5	-	CASSLALGGLDQPQHF	TGTGCCAGCAGCTTGGCCCTCGGGGGCTTAGATCAGCCCCAGCATTTT
TRBV5-6	-	TRBJ2-3	-	CASSFSGPDTQYF	TGTGCCAGCAGCTTTTCTGGGCCAGATACGCAGTATTTT
TRBV4-1	-	TRBJ1-4	-	CASSQDNEQGHF	TGCGCCAGCAGCCAAGATAATGAACAGGGCCATTTT
TRBV2	-	TRBJ2-5	-	CASSGFQETQYF	TGTGCCAGCAGTGGGTTCCAAGAGACCCAGTACTTC
TRBV5-6	few	TRBJ1-2	TRBD1	CASSLWAQGALGAGYTF	TGTGCCAGCAGCTTGTGGGCACAGGGGGCGCTAGGAGCTGGCTACACCTTC
TRBV30	-	TRBJ1-2	TRBD1	CAWIGTGLKVYGYTF	TGTGCCTGGATAGGGACAGGTTTGAAGGTCTATGGCTACACCTTC
TRBV9	few	TRBJ1-2	-	CASSPGDAQLYGYTF	TGTGCCAGCAGCCCGGGAGACGCACAACTCTATGGCTACACCTTC
TRBV27	-	TRBJ2-1	TRBD2	CASLPELAGGPNYNEQFF	TGTGCCAGCCTCCCTGAACTAGCGGGGGGTCCCAACTACAATGAGCAGTTCTTC
TRBV9	-	TRBJ1-4	-	CASSPHRPEINEKLFF	TGTGCCAGCAGCCCTCATCGACCCGAGATCAATGAAAAACTGTTTTTT
TRBV6-5	-	TRBJ2-7	TRBD1	CASSYRDSAYEQYF	TGTGCCAGCAGTTACCGGGACAGCGCCTACGAGCAGTACTTC
TRBV27	few	TRBJ2-3	-	CASSQSDTQYF	TGTGCCAGCAGTCAATCCGATACGCAGTATTTT
TRBV5-1	-	TRBJ2-5	-	CASSLQNFQETQYF	TGCGCCAGCAGCTTACAGAACTTCCAAGAGACCCAGTACTTC
TRBV11-2	-	TRBJ2-3	-	CASSLVVVPLVPTDTQYF	TGTGCCAGCAGCTTGGTGGTGGTACCTTTGGTCCCCACAGATACGCAGTATTTT
TRBV6-5	-	TRBJ2-2	-	CASSYSSRSTGELFF	TGTGCCAGCAGTTACTCTTCCAGATCCACCGGGGAGCTGTTTTTT
TRBV29-1	-	TRBJ1-1	-	CSVLEENTEAFF	TGCAGCGTTTTGGAAGAGAACACTGAAGCTTTCTTT
TRBV4-1	-	TRBJ2-3	TRBD1	CASSQTGGGTDTQYF	TGCGCCAGCAGCCAGACAGGGGGTGGCACAGATACGCAGTATTTT
TRBV5-1	few	TRBJ1-1	-	CASSSQGGVNTEAFF	TGCGCCAGCAGTTCACAGGGAGGAGTGAACACTGAAGCTTTCTTT
TRBV11-2	-	TRBJ1-2	-	CASTADSLTDNYGYTF	TGTGCCAGCACGGCTGACTCACTGACAGATAACTATGGCTACACCTTC
TRBV30	-	TRBJ2-7	-	CAWSGQGGEQYF	TGTGCCTGGAGTGGGCAGGGTGGCGAGCAGTACTTC
TRBV30	-	TRBJ1-4	-	CAWSFSTEKLFF	TGTGCCTGGAGTTTCTCGACCGAGAAACTGTTTTTT
TRBV5-4	-	TRBJ2-1	TRBD1	CASSGPGQSEDEQFF	TGTGCCAGCAGCGGCCCGGGACAGTCGGAGGATGAGCAGTTCTTC
TRBV27	-	TRBJ1-5	-	CASSLGSGGPQHF	TGTGCCAGCAGTTTAGGCAGTGGAGGGCCCCAGCATTTT
TRBV9	-	TRBJ1-2	TRBD1	CASSAGQGANYGYTF	TGTGCCAGCAGCGCGGGACAGGGGGCTAACTATGGCTACACCTTC
TRBV7-2	few	TRBJ2-5	-	CASSRRPRGIETQYF	TGTGCCAGCAGCCGTAGACCGCGCGGTATTGAGACCCAGTACTTC